This T cell receptor (beta chain) was observed in a study of response to subunit inactivated influenza vaccine. This clonotype was seen a handful of times. Antigen: not known. Germline CDR1 and CDR2: MNHEY and SMNVEV (reference sequence). V shed 3 bases and J shed 4 bases, with 18 bases lying between them. The CDR3 sequence is 16 residues long. Study-level points and caveats: That few new T cells are recruited by each seasonal influenza vaccination was the authors' suggestion.

TCRdb processed the RT-PCR reads anew with MiXCR; each CDR3 protein has one entry. The table has about 190,000 distinct CDR3 sequences, around 15% seen once. The sample here was CD8+ T cells sorted from PBMCs, taken roughly 5 days after vaccination. The V and J genes are TRBV27 and TRBJ2-5; perhaps TRBD2 as D (6 bases). The receptor was derived from a man over 45 who received an inactivated influenza vaccine. The CDR3 protein is CASSFSGSVLGETQYF. The CDR3 nucleotides read TGTGCCAGCAGTTTTTCCGGGAGCGTTTTGGGAGAGACCCAGTACTTC.